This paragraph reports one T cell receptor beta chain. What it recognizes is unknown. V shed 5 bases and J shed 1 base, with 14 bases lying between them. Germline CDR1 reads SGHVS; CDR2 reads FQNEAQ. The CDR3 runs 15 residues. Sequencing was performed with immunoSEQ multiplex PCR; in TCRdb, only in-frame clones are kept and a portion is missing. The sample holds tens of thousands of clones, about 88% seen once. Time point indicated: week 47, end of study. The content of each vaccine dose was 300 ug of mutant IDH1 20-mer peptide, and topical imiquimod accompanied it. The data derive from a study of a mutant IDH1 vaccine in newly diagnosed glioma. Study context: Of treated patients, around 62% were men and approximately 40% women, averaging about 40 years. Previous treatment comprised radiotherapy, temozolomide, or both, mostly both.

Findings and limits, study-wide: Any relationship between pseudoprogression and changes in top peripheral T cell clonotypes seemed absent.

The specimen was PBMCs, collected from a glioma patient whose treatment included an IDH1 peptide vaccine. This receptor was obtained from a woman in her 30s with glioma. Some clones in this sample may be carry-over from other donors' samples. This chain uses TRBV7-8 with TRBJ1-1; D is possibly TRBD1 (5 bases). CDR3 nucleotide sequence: TGTGCCAGCAGCCCCCTTTCCAGGGCGAACACTGAAGCTTTCTTT. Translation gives CASSPLSRANTEAFF.